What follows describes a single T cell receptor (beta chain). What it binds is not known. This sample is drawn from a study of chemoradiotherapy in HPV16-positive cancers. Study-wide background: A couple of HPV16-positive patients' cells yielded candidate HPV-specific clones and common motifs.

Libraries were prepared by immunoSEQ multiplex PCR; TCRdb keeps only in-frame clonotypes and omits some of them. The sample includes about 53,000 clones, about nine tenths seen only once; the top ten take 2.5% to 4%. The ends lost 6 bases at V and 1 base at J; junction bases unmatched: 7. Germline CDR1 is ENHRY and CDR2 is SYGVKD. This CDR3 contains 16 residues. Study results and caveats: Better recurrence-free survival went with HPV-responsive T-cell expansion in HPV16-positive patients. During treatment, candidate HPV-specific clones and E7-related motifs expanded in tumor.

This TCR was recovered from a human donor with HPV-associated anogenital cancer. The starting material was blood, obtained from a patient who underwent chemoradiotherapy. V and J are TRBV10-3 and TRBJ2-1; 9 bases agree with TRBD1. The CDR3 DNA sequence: TGTGCCATCAGAGAGACAGGGGGAACTTCCTACAATGAGCAGTTCTTC. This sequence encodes CAIRETGGTSYNEQFF.